What follows describes a single T cell receptor beta chain. Its antigen has not been determined. No base quality values were provided; no much bigger clone lies one nucleotide off. The sample belongs to a study of blood T cell repertoires in COVID-19 (dated by TCRdb to the early 2020s). In terms of the full investigation: Samples from collaborators originated in the United States, Italy and Spain and spanned both the acute and convalescent phases of COVID-19. The material from the prospective study consisted of cDNA or gDNA derived from T cells, B-cell-depleted T cells, or PBMCs. Subjects who had been exposed to COVID-19, were actively infected with it, or had recovered from it provided the deeply sampled blood TCRbeta repertoires that made up the dataset. The repertoires were made available in a free public database intended to serve as a resource for research on the immune response to SARS-CoV-2. The samples were drawn from the first 160 participants of the ongoing ImmuneRACE study and from 1,200 or so subjects provided by 6 global collaborators. The sample metadata nearly always contained a de-identified subject ID, COVID-19 status, age in years and sex. Where available, HLA class I and class II types were taken from metadata supplied by the sample provider and were not determined by assay-based typing.

Whole blood was collected in K2EDTA tubes by collaborating institutions according to the institutions' own protocols. For TCRbeta analysis, collaborators shipped samples in one of three forms: frozen whole blood, isolated PBMCs, or DNA extracted from either of those sample types. TCRbeta CDR3 regions were amplified from genomic DNA by means of the immunoSEQ Assay, a bias-controlled multiplex PCR. In the paper's pipeline: Nucleated cell counts per sample were estimated from amplification of reference gene primers within the assay. Sequence reads were collapsed and filtered to measure the absolute abundance of every unique TCRbeta CDR3 rearrangement. For each sample, productive Simpson clonality was calculated by taking the square root of Simpson's diversity index across productive rearrangements. As stored in TCRdb, this immuneACCESS dataset retains in-frame rearrangements with V and J assigned. A fraction of the clones does not appear; measured against another copy, unresolved V genes explain less than half of the discrepancy, and the remainder lacks a known reason. V and J calls and clone size come straight from that table; D and trimming were deduced from the DNA. Recorded for this sample are fewer than 90,000 clones; about 91% of them occurred a single time. About 0.51% of the sample goes to the ten largest clones.

The study at large found these results: Clinical and demographic metadata were provided uncurated, with the amount varying by source and participant.

The sample comprised peripheral blood. This clonotype was sampled from a man aged 60-69 years with acute or convalescent COVID-19.

The DNA sequence is as follows: TGTGCCACCAGCAGTGGGGGAGGTAAGCCCTACGAGCAGTACTTC. Translated, this is CATSSGGGKPYEQYF. The chain links TRBV15 with TRBJ2-7; a tentative D call is TRBD2 (6 bases match). The CDR3 contains 15 residues, cysteine and phenylalanine counted. Of the read, only the CDR3 DNA is kept; its 45 bases are in frame from base 1. V is shortened by 3 bases, J by 2 bases, and the region joining them spans 14 bases. For CDR1 and CDR2, the germline V gene (reference sequence) lists LNHNV and YYDKDF.